The rows below give T cell receptor beta chains drawn from one sample of a study of blood T cells in healthy people across ages. Each CDR3 protein is one row after TCRdb ran MiXCR on the 5' RACE reads. This table holds 550,000 to 700,000 distinct CDR3 sequences, roughly 28% found once. Material for sequencing was blood. The receptor set was obtained from a woman aged 70-85 years in good health. The CDR3 runs from the conserved cysteine through the conserved F or W. A D gene is named only where the DNA matches it firmly. Only some rows state a clone size, as once, few, many or a class for expanded clones.

J: TRBJ2-7; size: few; V: TRBV6-2/TRBV6-3; D: NA; length: 13; CDR3: CASSYEWDHEQYF; DNA: TGTGCCAGCAGTTATGAATGGGACCACGAGCAGTACTTC
J: TRBJ2-3; size: NA; V: TRBV7-9; D: NA; length: 13; CDR3: CASSLGHAGGLPF; DNA: TGTGCCAGCAGCTTAGGTCATGCAGGGGGACTCCCTTTT
J: TRBJ1-1; size: NA; V: TRBV28; D: NA; length: 13; CDR3: CASSTRGLDEAFF; DNA: TGTGCCAGCAGTACCCGGGGGTTGGATGAAGCTTTCTTT
J: TRBJ2-1; size: NA; V: TRBV28; D: TRBD2; length: 16; CDR3: CASSFRLAGGLNEQFF; DNA: TGTGCCAGCAGTTTTCGACTAGCGGGAGGCCTCAATGAGCAGTTCTTC
J: TRBJ1-3; size: few; V: TRBV4-2; D: NA; length: 22; CDR3: CASSQDHRGAGSDGFSGNTIYF; DNA: TGTGCCAGCAGCCAAGATCATCGTGGCGCAGGGTCCGATGGGTTCTCTGGAAACACCATATATTTT
J: TRBJ2-7; size: NA; V: TRBV10-3; D: TRBD2; length: 15; CDR3: CAISELAGGPYEQYF; DNA: TGTGCCATCAGTGAACTGGCGGGGGGACCCTACGAGCAGTACTTC
J: TRBJ2-7; size: once; V: TRBV30; D: NA; length: 14; CDR3: CAWSVLDRSYEQYF; DNA: TGTGCCTGGAGTGTACTAGACAGGTCCTACGAGCAGTACTTC
J: TRBJ2-7; size: many; V: TRBV5-5; D: NA; length: 15; CDR3: CASSRGQSPTYEQYF; DNA: TGTGCCAGCAGCAGAGGACAATCCCCAACCTACGAGCAGTACTTC
J: TRBJ2-5; size: NA; V: TRBV12-3/TRBV12-4; D: TRBD2; length: 14; CDR3: CASRLAGGRETQYF; DNA: TGTGCCAGCAGATTAGCGGGGGGGCGTGAGACCCAGTACTTC
J: TRBJ2-1; size: NA; V: TRBV7-6; D: TRBD1; length: 16; CDR3: CASSPEVRDSYNEQFF; DNA: TGTGCCAGCAGCCCCGAAGTCCGGGACAGTTACAATGAGCAGTTCTTC
J: TRBJ2-4; size: NA; V: TRBV3-1; D: NA; length: 15; CDR3: CASSQERLAKNIQYF; DNA: TGTGCCAGCAGCCAAGAACGGCTAGCCAAAAACATTCAGTACTTC
J: TRBJ2-3; size: few; V: TRBV7-3; D: NA; length: 15; CDR3: CASSLTAIHGDTQYF; DNA: TGTGCCAGCAGCTTAACGGCGATCCACGGCGATACGCAGTATTTT
J: TRBJ1-2; size: few; V: TRBV20-1; D: NA; length: 12; CDR3: CSARVDGYGYTF; DNA: TGCAGTGCTAGAGTCGATGGGTATGGCTACACCTTC